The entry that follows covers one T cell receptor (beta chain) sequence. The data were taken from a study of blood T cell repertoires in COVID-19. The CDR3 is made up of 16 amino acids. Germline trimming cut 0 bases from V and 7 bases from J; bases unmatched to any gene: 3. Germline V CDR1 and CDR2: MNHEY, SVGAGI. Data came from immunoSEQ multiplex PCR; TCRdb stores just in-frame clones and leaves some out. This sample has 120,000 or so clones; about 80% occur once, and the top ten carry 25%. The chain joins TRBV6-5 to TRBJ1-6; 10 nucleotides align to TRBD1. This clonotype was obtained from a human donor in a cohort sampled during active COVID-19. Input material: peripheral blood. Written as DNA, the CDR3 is TGTGCCAGCAGTTACTCATTGGGACAGGGGAATTCACCCCTCCACTTT. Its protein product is CASSYSLGQGNSPLHF.